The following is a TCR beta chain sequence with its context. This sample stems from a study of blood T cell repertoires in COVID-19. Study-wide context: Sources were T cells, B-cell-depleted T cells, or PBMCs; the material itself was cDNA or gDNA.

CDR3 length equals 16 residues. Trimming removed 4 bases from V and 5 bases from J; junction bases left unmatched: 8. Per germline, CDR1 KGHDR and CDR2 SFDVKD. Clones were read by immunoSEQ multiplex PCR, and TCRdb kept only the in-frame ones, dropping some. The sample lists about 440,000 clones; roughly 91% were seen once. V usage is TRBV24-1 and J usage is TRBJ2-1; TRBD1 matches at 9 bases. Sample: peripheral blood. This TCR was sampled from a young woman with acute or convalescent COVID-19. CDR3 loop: CATSDLTGTGNNEQFF. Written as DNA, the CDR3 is TGTGCCACCAGTGACCTTACCGGGACAGGGAACAATGAGCAGTTCTTC.